These T cell receptor beta chains were read from a single sample in a study of cytomegalovirus exposure and HLA in healthy donors. Data came from immunoSEQ multiplex PCR; TCRdb stores just in-frame clones and leaves some out. The table includes approximately 200,000 clones, roughly 77% detected once. Sequenced material: PBMCs. The origin of the receptors is a woman aged 25 to 45 in good health and CMV-seropositive. Both conserved end residues are part of each CDR3. D genes are given only for firm matches. Clone sizes are given selectively: once, few, many, or a class where the clone is expanded.

j_call	clone_size	v_call	d_call	cdr3_nt	cdr3_aa
TRBJ1-1	.	TRBV19	TRBD1	TGTGCCAGTAGGATGAACAGGGGGGAGTTGGGCACTGAAGCTTTCTTT	CASRMNRGELGTEAFF
TRBJ2-7	.	TRBV5-1	TRBD2	TGCGCCAGCAGCTTTACTAGCGGGACCCAGGGGGAGCAGTACTTC	CASSFTSGTQGEQYF
TRBJ2-6	few	TRBV18	TRBD1	TGTGCCAGCTCACCAATCTATGGACAGGAGTCTGGGGCCAACGTCCTGACTTTC	CASSPIYGQESGANVLTF
TRBJ2-1	few	TRBV5-6	.	TGTGCCAGCAGCGACGGGGATAACAATGAGCAGTTCTTC	CASSDGDNNEQFF
TRBJ1-2	.	TRBV5-8	TRBD1	TGTGCCAGCAGGGGACAGGGCTCTAACTATGGCTACACCTTC	CASRGQGSNYGYTF
TRBJ2-2	.	TRBV5-4	TRBD1	TGTGCCAGCAGCCCCTCTGGACAGGGGGCCACCGGGGAGCTGTTTTTT	CASSPSGQGATGELFF
TRBJ2-3	few	TRBV6-5	.	TGTGCCAGCAGCCCCCGGGACACGACAGATACGCAGTATTTT	CASSPRDTTDTQYF
TRBJ2-3	.	TRBV6-6	.	TGTGCCAGCAGTGCCACGACTAGCACAGATACGCAGTATTTT	CASSATTSTDTQYF
TRBJ2-5	.	TRBV19	TRBD1	TGTGCCAGTAGCCGGGACAGGGGGCGCCGGGAGCAGTACTTC	CASSRDRGRREQYF
TRBJ1-4	.	TRBV5-1	TRBD1	TGCGCCAGCGGGGCGGGGACAGGGGCTGAAAAACTGTTTTTT	CASGAGTGAEKLFF
TRBJ1-1	.	TRBV7-9	.	TGTGCCAGCAGATCTGGGCAGATTAACACTGAAGCTTTCTTT	CASRSGQINTEAFF
TRBJ1-1	.	TRBV19	.	TGTGCCAGTAGCCCAAAGGCCAGGGGCACTGAAGCTTTCTTT	CASSPKARGTEAFF
TRBJ1-2	.	TRBV14	.	TGTGCCAGCAGCCAGTTTCGGTATGGCTACACCTTC	CASSQFRYGYTF
TRBJ2-3	few	TRBV5-1	.	TGCGCCAGCAGCACGGGGGATCGGACGCCTAGCACAGATACGCAGTATTTT	CASSTGDRTPSTDTQYF
TRBJ1-2	.	TRBV15	.	TGTGCCACCAGCAGAGATTCATATGGCTACACCTTC	CATSRDSYGYTF
TRBJ2-7	.	TRBV6-6	TRBD1	TGTGCCAGCGGATGGGACAGGTCAACCTACGAGCAGTACTTC	CASGWDRSTYEQYF
TRBJ2-1	.	TRBV7-9	TRBD2	TGTGCCAGCAGCTCAACAGTGACTAGCGGGAGCCTAAATGAGCAGTTCTTC	CASSSTVTSGSLNEQFF
TRBJ1-4	.	TRBV25-1	.	TGTGCCAGCGCCCCCCAGGCAACTAATGAAAAACTGTTTTTT	CASAPQATNEKLFF
TRBJ1-4	.	TRBV7-6	.	TGTGCCAGCAGCTTAATAAATGAAAAACTGTTTTTT	CASSLINEKLFF
TRBJ1-1	.	TRBV5-1	TRBD1	TGCGCCAGCAGCTTTTGGGACAGGCAGGTCACTGAAGCTTTCTTT	CASSFWDRQVTEAFF
TRBJ1-1	few	TRBV5-1	.	TGCGCCAGCAGCTCCACAGGGAACACTGAAGCTTTCTTT	CASSSTGNTEAFF
TRBJ2-5	.	TRBV4-1	TRBD2	TGCGCCAGCAGCCAAGACTCGGACCCCCTAGCGGGAGGAGAGACCCAGTACTTC	CASSQDSDPLAGGETQYF
TRBJ2-7	.	TRBV7-9	.	TGTGCCAGCAGCTTTGAGAGTTACGAGCAGTACTTC	CASSFESYEQYF
TRBJ1-1	few	TRBV5-1	.	TGCGCCAGCAGCGACGCAGGGAAGACTGAAGCTTTCTTT	CASSDAGKTEAFF
TRBJ2-2	.	TRBV5-4	TRBD2	TGTGCCAGCAGCTTGGGAGGACTAGCGGGAGAGACCGGGAAGCTGTTTTTT	CASSLGGLAGETGKLFF
TRBJ1-5	.	TRBV7-9	.	TGTGCCAGCACACAGGGAAGCAATCAGCCCCAGCATTTT	CASTQGSNQPQHF
TRBJ1-1	.	TRBV5-1	TRBD1	TGCGCCAGCAGCTTGGCGACAGGGGTGGGACGGACTGAAGCTTTCTTT	CASSLATGVGRTEAFF
TRBJ2-3	few	TRBV6-1	.	TGTGCCAGCACCTTACCACAGGAACTGGCAGATACGCAGTATTTT	CASTLPQELADTQYF
TRBJ2-1	once	TRBV27	TRBD1	TGTGCCAGCAGTTCGGGACAGGGGGCGGGTGAGCAGTTCTTC	CASSSGQGAGEQFF
TRBJ1-1	.	TRBV27	.	TGTGCCAGCAGTTTAGTGGGCGACGAATACACTGAAGCTTTCTTT	CASSLVGDEYTEAFF